The 23 T cell receptor beta chains below come from one sample, sequenced in a study of cytomegalovirus exposure and HLA in healthy donors (TCRdb year 2017). Receptor amplification or capture employed the immunoSEQ multiplex PCR assay. Sourced from immuneACCESS, this table was stored by TCRdb with only in-frame sequences that have V and J called. A share of the clones is absent; for the studies checked, an unresolved V gene accounts for under half, and the remainder has no known explanation. For this sample the table gives around 100,000 clones, of which roughly 85% were detected only once. Jointly, the top ten make up more than 20% of the sample. Sequencing was done on a sample of PBMCs. These receptors all come from a man aged 18 to 35 in good health and CMV-seropositive.

In this sample, this clone turned up once. This chain links TRBV15 with TRBJ2-3; D gene unclear. Germline-derived CDR1 and CDR2 are LNHNV and YYDKDF (reference sequence). The CDR3 spans 15 residues. Trimming took off 0 bases at V and 1 base at J, with 8 bases between the two ends. CDR3 region: CATSRDISRTDTQYF. The CDR3 region has the DNA TGTGCCACCAGCAGAGACATTTCCCGCACAGATACGCAGTATTTT.

The chain carries TRBV18 and TRBJ1-1; D unresolved. The germline CDR1 and CDR2 sequences are KGHSH and LQKENI. V dropped 1 base and J dropped 2 bases, with 5 bases sitting between them. There are 13 residues in the CDR3. The CDR3 bases are TGTGCCAGCTCACCACAGAGAAACACTGAAGCTTTCTTT. Translation gives CASSPQRNTEAFF.

V gene TRBV18 combines with J gene TRBJ2-1; 7 bases match TRBD2. Germline V gene data show CDR1 as KGHSH and CDR2 as LQKENI. CDR3 size: 13 residues. The J segment lost 3 bases and the V segment lost 4 bases, leaving 0 bases of the junction unmatched. DNA for the CDR3: TGTGCCAGCTCACGGGACTACTACAATGAGCAGTTCTTC. It yields the protein CASSRDYYNEQFF.

This clone was seen a few times. V usage is TRBV25-1 and J usage is TRBJ1-4; D gene unclear. The CDR3 runs 15 residues. The V end lost 2 bases, the J end lost 7 bases, and 14 bases lay between the germline ends. CDR1 is MGHDK, CDR2 SYGVNS, per germline. CDR3 sequence reads: CASSELSGLLEKLFF. CDR3 nucleotide sequence: TGTGCCAGCAGTGAACTATCGGGTCTTCTTGAAAAACTGTTTTTT.

The chain is built from TRBV18 and TRBJ2-3; 7 bases are a match to TRBD1. Germline lookup yields CDR1 KGHSH and CDR2 LQKENI. The CDR3 consists of 14 residues. V shed 3 bases and J 2 bases; nucleotides not matched to a gene: 2. The CDR3 DNA reads TGTGCCAGCTCACCGACAGGGACCACAGATACGCAGTATTTT. This encodes CASSPTGTTDTQYF.

The rearrangement links TRBV27 to TRBJ2-7, with 8 bases identical to TRBD2. The CDR3 consists of 13 residues. Germline V gene data show CDR1 as MNHEY and CDR2 as SMNVEV (reference sequence). The V gene end was trimmed by 5 bases and the J gene end by 5 bases; junction bases not matched to a gene: 5. In nucleotides, the CDR3 is TGTGCCAGCAGTCCCGGGGGGGGCGACGAGCAGTACGTC. Its protein is CASSPGGGDEQYV.

The chain combines TRBV4-1 with TRBJ2-1; 11 nucleotides line up with TRBD2. With V trimmed by 1 base and J by 6 bases, 2 bases remained unmatched. This CDR3 spans 15 amino acids. Per germline, CDR1 MGHRA and CDR2 YSYEKL. This CDR3 is CASSQGSGRGNEQFF. The CDR3 DNA reads TGCGCCAGCAGCCAAGGTAGCGGGAGGGGCAATGAGCAGTTCTTC.

This chain connects TRBV6-4 to TRBJ2-3; 7 nucleotides align to TRBD2. The CDR3 covers 16 residues. Germline V gene lookup returns CDR1 MRHNA and CDR2 SNTAGT. The V segment lost 4 bases and the J segment 2 bases; nucleotides outside the gene matches: 9. CDR3 loop: CASSARLASNTDTQYF. In nucleotides, the CDR3 is TGTGCCAGCAGTGCCCGACTAGCCAGTAACACAGATACGCAGTATTTT.

V gene TRBV30 combines with J gene TRBJ1-5, with D possibly being TRBD1 (5 bases). This CDR3 has 15 amino acids. Germline V gene sequence: CDR1 GTSNPN, CDR2 SVGIG (reference sequence). The V and J ends lost 2 bases and 7 bases respectively, with 18 bases between them. CDR3: CAWSWYGGGGQPQHF. The CDR3 nucleotides read TGTGCCTGGAGTTGGTACGGGGGGGGAGGACAGCCCCAGCATTTT.

The CDR3 nucleotides are TGTGCCAGCAGTGGGCAGCAGGGGGACTATGGCTACACCTTC. Residues: CASSGQQGDYGYTF. V is TRBV6-1 and J is TRBJ1-2, with TRBD1 identical over 7 bases. Germline V lookup: CDR1 MNHNS, CDR2 SASEGT. This CDR3 has 14 residues. V was clipped by 4 bases and J by 3 bases; unmatched bases: 5.

The CDR3 is CASSPSIVGLAGDPSAKNIQYF. Here the CDR3 DNA reads TGTGCCAGCTCACCCTCTATAGTGGGACTAGCGGGGGACCCGTCAGCCAAAAACATTCAGTACTTC. The chain employs TRBV18 and TRBJ2-4, with 14 bases lining up with TRBD2. This CDR3 region has 22 residues. Trimming cost V 3 bases and J 0 bases; bases outside gene matches: 16. CDR1 KGHSH and CDR2 LQKENI come from the germline V gene.

The rearrangement uses TRBV9 and TRBJ2-2, with TRBD2 as a possible D gene (6 bases). The CDR3 spans 15 residues. Per germline, CDR1 SGDLS and CDR2 YYNGEE. V was pared by 5 bases and J by 2 bases, with 13 bases between. The CDR3 protein is CASRVSGENTGELFF. Here the CDR3 DNA reads TGTGCCAGCAGAGTGTCGGGAGAAAACACCGGGGAGCTGTTTTTT.

The rearrangement uses TRBV9 and TRBJ1-2; 11 nucleotides align to TRBD1. Germline values: CDR1 SGDLS, CDR2 YYNGEE. The CDR3 is 15 amino acids. The J segment lost 5 bases and the V segment lost 6 bases, leaving 9 bases of the junction unmatched. Here the CDR3 DNA reads TGTGCCAGCAATCAAGGACAGGGGGCAGGGTATGGCTACACCTTC. This translates into CASNQGQGAGYGYTF.

The genes are TRBV5-6 and TRBJ2-7; D perhaps matches TRBD1 (5 bases). The ends were cut back, 4 bases at V and 2 bases at J, with 13 bases in the middle. CDR3 size: 14 residues. Germline-derived CDR1 and CDR2 are SGHDT and YYEEEE. CDR3 region: CASSLRQSTYEQYF. Here the CDR3 DNA reads TGTGCCAGCAGCCTTAGACAGAGCACCTACGAGCAGTACTTC.

This rearrangement joins TRBV5-1 to TRBJ1-1; 7 bases map to TRBD1. This CDR3 has 14 residues. Germline CDR1 and CDR2: SGHRS and YFSETQ. Trimming took 6 bases from V and 1 from J; bases not matched to a gene: 6. CDR3 nucleotide sequence: TGCGCCAGCACCCCCCGGGACAGGAACACTGAAGCTTTCTTT. It is translated as CASTPRDRNTEAFF. The full variable domain, with the rest looked up from reference TRBV5-1 and TRBJ1-1, is KAGVTQTPRYLIKTRGQQVTLSCSPISGHRSVSWYQQTPGQGLQFLFEYFSETQRNKGNFPGRFSGRQFSNSRSEMNVSTLELGDSALYLCASTPRDRNTEAFFGQGTRLTVV.

The J gene is TRBJ2-7, the V gene TRBV2; D gene unclear. Germline values: CDR1 SNHLY, CDR2 FYNNEI. The CDR3 is 12 residues long. V was trimmed by 3 bases and J by 3 bases, leaving 6 bases between them. The CDR3 DNA follows: TGTGCCAGCAGTGACAATTTCTACGAGCAGTACTTC. Its protein is CASSDNFYEQYF. The full variable domain, completed using reference TRBV2 and TRBJ2-7, is EPEVTQTPSHQVTQMGQEVILRCVPISNHLYFYWYRQILGQKVEFLVSFYNNEISEKSEIFDDQFSVERPDGSNFTLKIRSTKLEDSAMYFCASSDNFYEQYFGPGTRLTVT.

This clone appeared once. The V gene is TRBV29-1, the J gene TRBJ1-1; tentative D call: TRBD1 (6 bases). CDR1 is SQVTM, CDR2 ANQGSEA, per germline. Trimming cost V 4 bases and J 11 bases, with 8 bases left between them. The CDR3 extends over 9 amino acids. CDR3: CSVGRGAFF. The CDR3, as DNA: TGCAGCGTTGGCAGGGGTGCTTTCTTT.

The chain uses TRBV7-3 and TRBJ2-7; D might be TRBD1 (5 bases). The V end lost 4 bases, the J end lost 6 bases, and 13 bases lay between the germline ends. CDR1 and CDR2 from the germline V gene are SGHTA and FQGTGA. The CDR3 has 13 amino acids. CDR3 DNA sequence: TGTGCCAGCAGCTCCCAGGACAATACCGAGCAGTACTTC. Protein: CASSSQDNTEQYF.

The rearrangement links TRBV9 to TRBJ1-2, with D possibly being TRBD1 (6 bases). Germline CDR1 SGDLS, CDR2 YYNGEE. Trimming removed 3 bases at V and 5 bases at J, with 14 bases between. The CDR3 is made up of 14 amino acids. CDR3 in DNA: TGTGCCAGCAGCGCTGGGGGCGGTTTTTATGGCTACACCTTC. Encoded protein: CASSAGGGFYGYTF.

Notes on this clone: One end of the junction fails to match germline, which may point to a read error. This chain connects TRBV4-1 to TRBJ2-7, with D unclear. Germline V gives CDR1 MGHRA, CDR2 YSYEKL. This CDR3 has 13 amino acids. The CDR3 nucleotides are TGCGCCAGCAGCCACCCCGCCAATACAGCCCCTGTCTTC. It specifies CASSHPANTAPVF.

V is TRBV5-4 and J is TRBJ2-3; possible D gene TRBD2, 6 bases. Trimming took off 3 bases at V and 3 bases at J, with 17 bases between the two ends. Germline values: CDR1 SGHNT, CDR2 YYREEE (reference sequence). The CDR3 length is 16 residues. The CDR3 region has the DNA TGTGCCAGCAGCTGGCCAGGACCGGAGGGGACAGATACGCAGTATTTT. Translated, it gives CASSWPGPEGTDTQYF.

A single count supports this clone. The chain uses TRBV27 and TRBJ2-3, with D maybe TRBD1 (5 bases). Germline CDR1 and CDR2: MNHEY and SMNVEV (reference sequence). Trimming stripped 6 bases from V and 2 bases from J, with 12 bases between. This CDR3 has 14 residues. This CDR3 reads CASRSARVTDTQYF. In nucleotides, the CDR3 is TGTGCCAGCAGGTCCGCCAGGGTCACAGATACGCAGTATTTT.

This clone is a singleton in its sample. The chain combines TRBV2 with TRBJ2-7; 8 bases match TRBD1. This CDR3 region has 14 residues. V was clipped by 6 bases and J by 5 bases; unmatched bases: 9. Per germline, CDR1 SNHLY and CDR2 FYNNEI. CDR3 nucleotide sequence: TGTGCCAGCAGCGAACAGGGGGTCTCACACGAGCAGTACGTC. Its protein product is CASSEQGVSHEQYV.